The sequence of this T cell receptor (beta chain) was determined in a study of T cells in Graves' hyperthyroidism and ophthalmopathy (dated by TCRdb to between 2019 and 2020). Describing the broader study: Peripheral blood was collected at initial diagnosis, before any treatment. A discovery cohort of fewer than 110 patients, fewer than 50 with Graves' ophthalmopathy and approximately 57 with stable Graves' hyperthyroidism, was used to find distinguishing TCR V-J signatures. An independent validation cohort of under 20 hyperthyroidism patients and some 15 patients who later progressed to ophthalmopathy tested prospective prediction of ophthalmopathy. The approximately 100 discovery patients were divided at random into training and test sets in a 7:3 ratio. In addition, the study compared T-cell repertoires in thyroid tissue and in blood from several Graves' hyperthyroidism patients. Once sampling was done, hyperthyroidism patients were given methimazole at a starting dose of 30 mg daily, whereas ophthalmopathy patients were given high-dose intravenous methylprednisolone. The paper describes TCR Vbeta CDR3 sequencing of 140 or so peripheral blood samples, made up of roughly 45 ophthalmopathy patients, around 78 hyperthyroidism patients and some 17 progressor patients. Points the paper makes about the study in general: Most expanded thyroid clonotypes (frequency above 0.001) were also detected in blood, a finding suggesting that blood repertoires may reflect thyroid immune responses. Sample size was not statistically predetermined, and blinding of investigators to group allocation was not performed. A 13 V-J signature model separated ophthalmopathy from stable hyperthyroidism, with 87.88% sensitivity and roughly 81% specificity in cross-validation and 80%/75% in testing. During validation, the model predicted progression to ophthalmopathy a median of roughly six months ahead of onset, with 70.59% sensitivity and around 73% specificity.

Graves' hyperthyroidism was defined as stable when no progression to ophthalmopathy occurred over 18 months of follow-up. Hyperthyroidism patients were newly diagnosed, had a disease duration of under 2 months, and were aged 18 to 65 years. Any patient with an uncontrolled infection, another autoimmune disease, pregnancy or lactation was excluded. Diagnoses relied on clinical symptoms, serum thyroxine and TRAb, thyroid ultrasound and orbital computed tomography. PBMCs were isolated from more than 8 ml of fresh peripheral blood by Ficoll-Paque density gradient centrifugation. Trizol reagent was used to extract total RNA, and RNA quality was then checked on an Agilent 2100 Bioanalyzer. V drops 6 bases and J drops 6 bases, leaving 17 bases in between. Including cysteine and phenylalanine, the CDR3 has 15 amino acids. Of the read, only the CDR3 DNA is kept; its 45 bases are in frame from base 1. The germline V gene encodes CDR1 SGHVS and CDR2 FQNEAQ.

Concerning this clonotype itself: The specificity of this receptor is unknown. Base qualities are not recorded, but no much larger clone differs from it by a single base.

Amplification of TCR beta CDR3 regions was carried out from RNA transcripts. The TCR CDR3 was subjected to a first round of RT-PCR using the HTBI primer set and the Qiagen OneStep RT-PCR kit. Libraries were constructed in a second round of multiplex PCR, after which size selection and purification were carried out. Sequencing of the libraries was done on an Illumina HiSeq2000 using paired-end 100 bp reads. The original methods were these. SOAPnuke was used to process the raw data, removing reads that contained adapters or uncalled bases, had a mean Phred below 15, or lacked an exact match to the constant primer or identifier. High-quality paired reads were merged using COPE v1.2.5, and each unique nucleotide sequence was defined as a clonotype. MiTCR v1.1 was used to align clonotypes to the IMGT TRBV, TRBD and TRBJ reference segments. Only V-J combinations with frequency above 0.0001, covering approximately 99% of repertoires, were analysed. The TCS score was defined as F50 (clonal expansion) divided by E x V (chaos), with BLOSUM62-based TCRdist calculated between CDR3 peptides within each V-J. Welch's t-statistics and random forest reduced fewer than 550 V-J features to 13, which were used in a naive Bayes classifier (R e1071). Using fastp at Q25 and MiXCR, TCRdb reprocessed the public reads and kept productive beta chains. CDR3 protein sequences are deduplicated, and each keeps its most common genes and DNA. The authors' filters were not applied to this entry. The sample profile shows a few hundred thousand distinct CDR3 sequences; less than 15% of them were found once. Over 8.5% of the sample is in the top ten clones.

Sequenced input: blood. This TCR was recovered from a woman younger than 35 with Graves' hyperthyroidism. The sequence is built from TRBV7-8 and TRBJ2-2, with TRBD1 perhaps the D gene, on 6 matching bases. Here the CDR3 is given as CASRSPRGGPGELFF. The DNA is TGTGCCAGCAGGTCCCCACGTGGGGGCCCCGGGGAGCTGTTTTTT.